This TCR beta chain emerged from a study of cytomegalovirus exposure and HLA in healthy donors. In the PCR, 60 Vbeta and 13 Jbeta primers were used. Sequenced by immunoSEQ multiplex PCR; TCRdb stores in-frame clones only, minus some. The sample holds 75,000 to 95,000 clones. Findings and caveats of the study: A classifier reportedly called cytomegalovirus status with high sensitivity and specificity.

Trimming took 5 bases from V and 5 from J, leaving 11 bases between them. The CDR3 has 13 residues. Germline V gives CDR1 SSHAT, CDR2 FNYEAQ (reference sequence). To note about this clone: The antigen remains undetermined.

The source is a girl between 5 and 17 years old in good health and CMV-seropositive. The specimen sequenced was PBMCs. J is TRBJ2-3 and V is TRBV7-7; perhaps TRBD1 as D (5 bases). The CDR3 nucleotides are TGTGCCAGCAGCCTTTCTCAGGGAGATACGCAGTATTTT. The encoded protein is CASSLSQGDTQYF.